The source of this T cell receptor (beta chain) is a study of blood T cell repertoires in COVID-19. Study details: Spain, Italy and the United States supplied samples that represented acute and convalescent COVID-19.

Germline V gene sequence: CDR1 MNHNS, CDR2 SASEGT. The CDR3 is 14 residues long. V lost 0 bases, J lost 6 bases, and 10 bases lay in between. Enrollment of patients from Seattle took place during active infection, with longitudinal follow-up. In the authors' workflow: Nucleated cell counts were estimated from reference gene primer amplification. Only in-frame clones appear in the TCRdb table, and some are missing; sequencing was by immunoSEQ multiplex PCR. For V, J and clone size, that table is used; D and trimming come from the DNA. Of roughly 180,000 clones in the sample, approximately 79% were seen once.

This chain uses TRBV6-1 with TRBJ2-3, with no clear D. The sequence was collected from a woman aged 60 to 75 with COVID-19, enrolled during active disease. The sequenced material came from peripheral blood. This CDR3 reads CASSEALVGDTQYF. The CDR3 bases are TGTGCCAGCAGTGAAGCGCTTGTCGGGGATACGCAGTATTTT.